This T cell receptor beta chain is from a study of shared clonotypes between healthy human individuals. General study results and limits: Some clonotypes were shared by all four sorted-subset donors, while others were not shared. The non-shared ones had lower generation probabilities than the shared ones. Naive subsets typically showed greater estimated richness than memory subsets. The naive CD4 repertoires of a few donors were compared, and roughly 5.1% of clonotypes were shared.

Comment on this clone: Its antigen remains unknown.

Looked up from germline, CDR1 is SNHLY and CDR2 is FYNNEI. The CDR3 runs 13 residues. V shed 8 bases and J 0 bases; nucleotides not matched to a gene: 3. The protocol was immunoSEQ multiplex PCR, while the TCRdb copy is restricted to in-frame clones and leaves out a portion. The table lists about 2 million clones, about 94% of them singletons. Cells designated naive CD8 were CD45RO-negative and were positively selected for CCR7, with terminally differentiated effector memory CD45RA+ cells excluded. Sequenced: naive CD8+ T cells sorted from blood. This sequence joins TRBV2 and TRBJ2-7; TRBD2 matches 8 bases. The receptor comes from a man aged 18 to 30 in good health. CDR3 sequence (DNA): TGTGCCAGCGTGGGGACTAGCTCCTACGAGCAGTACTTC. Its protein product is CASVGTSSYEQYF.